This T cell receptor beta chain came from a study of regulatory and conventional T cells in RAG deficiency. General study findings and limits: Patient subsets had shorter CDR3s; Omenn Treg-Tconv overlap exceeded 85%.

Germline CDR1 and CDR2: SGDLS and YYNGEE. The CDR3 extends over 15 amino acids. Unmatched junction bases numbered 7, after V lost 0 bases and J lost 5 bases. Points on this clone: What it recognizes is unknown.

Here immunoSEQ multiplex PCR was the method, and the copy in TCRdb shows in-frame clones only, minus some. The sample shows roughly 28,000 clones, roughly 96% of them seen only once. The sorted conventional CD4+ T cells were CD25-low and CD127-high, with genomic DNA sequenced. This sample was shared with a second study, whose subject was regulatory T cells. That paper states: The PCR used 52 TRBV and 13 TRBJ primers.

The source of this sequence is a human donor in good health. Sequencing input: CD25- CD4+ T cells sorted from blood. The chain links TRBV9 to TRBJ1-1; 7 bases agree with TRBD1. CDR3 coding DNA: TGTGCCAGCAGCGTAGACGGAAACAGGGGAACTGAAGCTTTCTTT. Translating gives CASSVDGNRGTEAFF.